A selection of T cell receptor beta chains follows, all from one sample in a study of T cells in Graves' hyperthyroidism and ophthalmopathy. TCRdb passed the multiplex PCR reads through MiXCR, listing each CDR3 protein once. The sample shows over 300,000 distinct CDR3 sequences, roughly 15% of them seen only once. The sample taken for sequencing was blood. These receptors came from a woman aged 35 to 49 with Graves' ophthalmopathy. The CDR3 runs from the conserved cysteine through the conserved F or W. D genes are given only for firm matches. Clone size, where shown, is once, few, many, or a class for clones that have expanded.

V	size	D	J	DNA	CDR3
TRBV30	few	TRBD1	TRBJ1-1	TGTGCCTGGAGTTGGGGAGGACAGGGCTCTGAAGCTTTCTTT	CAWSWGGQGSEAFF
TRBV3-1	many	TRBD1	TRBJ2-1	TGTGCCAGCAGCCTTGAAGGGACAGGGGTGTACAATGAGCAGTTCTTC	CASSLEGTGVYNEQFF
TRBV19	few	NA	TRBJ1-1	TGTGCCAGCACCTTTGTCGGGGTGACTGAAGCTTTCTTT	CASTFVGVTEAFF
TRBV2	NA	TRBD2	TRBJ2-2	TGTGCCAGCAGTGAAGCGCAGGGCGGGGGGCGAATCACCGGGGAGCTGTTTTTT	CASSEAQGGGRITGELFF
TRBV10-1	few	TRBD2	TRBJ2-1	TGCGCCAGCTCCTCTGGAGCGGGGGTGGAACCAGCCTACAATGAGCAGTTCTTC	CASSSGAGVEPAYNEQFF
TRBV7-9	few	NA	TRBJ2-5	TGTGCCAGCAGCTTACGGTCAGAACAAGAGACCCAGTACTTC	CASSLRSEQETQYF
TRBV27	few	NA	TRBJ1-4	TGTGCCAGCAGTTTCCGCGGGACGGATGCAACTAATGAAAAACTGTTTTTT	CASSFRGTDATNEKLFF
TRBV19	NA	TRBD2	TRBJ2-5	TGTGCCAGTAGTCCCTTTACTAGCGGGGGAGAGACCCAGTACTTC	CASSPFTSGGETQYF
TRBV11-2	many	NA	TRBJ2-7	TGTGCCAGCAGCTTAGATAGTGGAACTGGCGGAGGTGAGCAGTACTTC	CASSLDSGTGGGEQYF
TRBV12-3/TRBV12-4	many	NA	TRBJ2-5	TGTGCCAGCAGTCCCTTCTCGGATCAAGAGACCCAGTACTTC	CASSPFSDQETQYF
TRBV7-2	NA	TRBD1	TRBJ1-6	TGTGCCAGCAGCTTAGTTAGGGGGACAGGGACTTCACCCCTCCACTTT	CASSLVRGTGTSPLHF
TRBV27	many	TRBD2	TRBJ2-3	TGTGCCAGCAGTTTATTCGGGACTAGCGGGGGAGGCACAGATACGCAGTATTTT	CASSLFGTSGGGTDTQYF
TRBV7-8	NA	NA	TRBJ2-1	TGTGCCAGCAGCTTACCTCTTATTGGGGGCTCAATAGATGAGCAGTTCTTC	CASSLPLIGGSIDEQFF
TRBV3-1	NA	TRBD1	TRBJ1-1	TGTGCCAGCAGTCCCGGGACAGGGGGGAACACTGAAGCTTTCTTT	CASSPGTGGNTEAFF
TRBV3-1	NA	NA	TRBJ2-7	TGTGCCAGCAGCCTTGCGGCGGGGTCGTACGAGCAGTACTTC	CASSLAAGSYEQYF
TRBV20-1	NA	NA	TRBJ2-7	TGCAGTGCTAGAGAGGATCAGGGCCGGTCCTACGAGCAGTACTTC	CSAREDQGRSYEQYF
TRBV10-3	many	TRBD1	TRBJ1-5	TGTGCCATCAGTGAGGGGACAGTGGCAGATAGCAATCAGCCCCAGCATTTT	CAISEGTVADSNQPQHF
TRBV25-1	NA	NA	TRBJ1-2	TGTGCCAGCACCACCGGCCCCTCAGTGGGCTACACCTTC	CASTTGPSVGYTF
TRBV19	few	TRBD1	TRBJ1-5	TGTGCCAGTAGTTTTCAGGAAACCGGGACAGGGGGCCGCCAGCCCCAGCATTTT	CASSFQETGTGGRQPQHF
TRBV28	many	NA	TRBJ2-5	TGTGCCAGCCAGGACCAAGAGACCCAGTACTTC	CASQDQETQYF
TRBV7-2	many	NA	TRBJ1-5	TGTGCCAGCAGCTTAAGATCTTCAGGGCGCGGTCAGCCCCAGCATTTT	CASSLRSSGRGQPQHF
TRBV20-1	many	TRBD2	TRBJ2-3	TGCAGTGCTATGGGACTACCCACAGATACGCAGTATTTT	CSAMGLPTDTQYF
TRBV12-3/TRBV12-4	many	NA	TRBJ2-7	TGTGCCAGCAGTACCGACAGGCCCCCACAGTACTTC	CASSTDRPPQYF
TRBV12-3/TRBV12-4	many	NA	TRBJ2-2	TGTGCCAGCAGTCCCCGTCGGTTTGCCGGGGAGCTGTTTTTT	CASSPRRFAGELFF
TRBV7-9	few	NA	TRBJ2-2	TGTGCCAGCAGCTTAGTCTCCAAAGGAACCGGGGAGCTGTTTTTT	CASSLVSKGTGELFF
TRBV9	NA	TRBD1	TRBJ1-2	TGTGCCAGCAGCGTCGGGACAGGGAACTATGGCTACACCTTC	CASSVGTGNYGYTF
TRBV13	many	TRBD1	TRBJ2-7	TGTGCCAGCAGCTTGCGGACAGGGGGGTTCGACGAGCAGTACTTC	CASSLRTGGFDEQYF
TRBV19	many	NA	TRBJ2-5	TGTGCCAGTAGTATCGGCGGGACGGGAGAGACCCAGTACTTC	CASSIGGTGETQYF
TRBV29-1	many	TRBD1	TRBJ2-5	TGCAGCGTCGGGGGGACAGGGCTTGGGACCCAGTACTTC	CSVGGTGLGTQYF
TRBV20-1	many	NA	TRBJ1-2	TGCAGTGCTCCACGGGGTGGCTTGGGCTATGGCTACACCTTC	CSAPRGGLGYGYTF
TRBV2	many	TRBD1	TRBJ2-4	TGTGCCAGCAGTCCTGACAGGGGACCAAAAAACATTCAGTACTTC	CASSPDRGPKNIQYF
TRBV5-6	many	TRBD1	TRBJ1-2	TGTGCCAGCAGCGTAGGACAGGGTGGCTATGGCTACACCTTC	CASSVGQGGYGYTF
TRBV6-5	many	NA	TRBJ2-3	TGTGCCAGCAGTTACTACAGGGCTGGAGATACGCAGTATTTT	CASSYYRAGDTQYF
TRBV30	many	NA	TRBJ1-1	TGTGCCTGGAGTTCTTGGGGGGTCGGCACTGAAGCTTTCTTT	CAWSSWGVGTEAFF
TRBV6-1	many	NA	TRBJ2-3	TGTGCCAGCCGGCACTCAGGGGCAAACACAGATACGCAGTATTTT	CASRHSGANTDTQYF
TRBV12-3/TRBV12-4	NA	NA	TRBJ1-2	TGTGCCAGCAGTGATCAGGGTCTCGTCTATGGCTACACCTTC	CASSDQGLVYGYTF
TRBV7-8	many	TRBD2	TRBJ2-7	TGTGCCAGCAGCTTAAAGGGACTAGCACACTACGAGCAGTACTTC	CASSLKGLAHYEQYF
TRBV6-4	NA	NA	TRBJ2-3	TGTGCCAGCAGTGCCGCCGCTGCCGTAGATACGCAGTATTTT	CASSAAAAVDTQYF
TRBV6-1	many	NA	TRBJ1-1	TGTGCCAGCAGTTACCTCCCTTGGGCCAGGGGTGACACTGAAGCTTTCTTT	CASSYLPWARGDTEAFF
TRBV11-2	many	NA	TRBJ1-2	TGTGCCAGCAGCCCGACCGGGAATGGTGGCTACACCTTC	CASSPTGNGGYTF
TRBV28	many	NA	TRBJ2-7	TGTGCCAGCAGTTTAGGAGCTGGGGTAAAGTACTTC	CASSLGAGVKYF
TRBV7-6	many	TRBD1	TRBJ2-2	TGTGCCAGCAGCTTAGGGACAGGGATTAACACCGGGGAGCTGTTTTTT	CASSLGTGINTGELFF